The sequence of this T cell receptor beta chain was determined in a study of blood T cell repertoires in COVID-19. Study as a whole: From the United States, Italy and Spain came samples of acute and convalescent COVID-19. Nucleic acid was either cDNA or gDNA, and it came from T cells, B-cell-depleted T cells, or PBMCs.

The CDR3 contains 16 residues. With 3 bases removed from V and 0 bases from J, the gap between germline ends came to 11 bases. The V gene's germline CDR1 is MGHDK and CDR2 SYGVNS. The data were produced by immunoSEQ multiplex PCR, yet TCRdb's version contains in-frame clones alone and is incomplete. The table includes approximately 75,000 clones, 90% detected once. The sequencing sample was made of peripheral blood. This TCR was recovered from a human donor in a cohort sampled during active COVID-19. The chain has TRBV25-1 and TRBJ1-4; D is unclear. Written as DNA, the CDR3 is TGTGCCAGCAGTGATCCCGGGTCAGCAACTAATGAAAAACTGTTTTTT. This sequence encodes CASSDPGSATNEKLFF.